The 2 T cell receptor beta chains below all came from one sample that was sequenced in a study of T cells after posttransplantation cyclophosphamide. The repertoire was sequenced with immunoSEQ multiplex PCR; TCRdb's copy has only in-frame clones and lacks some. The sample includes 44,000 or so clones, none of them occurring once. The sequencing sample was made of PBMCs. All receptors come from a man aged 35 to 55 in good health, CMV-negative, and a related stem cell transplant donor.

This clone was counted many times. This chain uses TRBV4-1 with TRBJ2-3; 8 bases align to TRBD2. Germline CDR1 MGHRA, CDR2 YSYEKL. Unmatched junction bases numbered 7, after V lost 2 bases and J lost 6 bases. This CDR3 is 15 amino acids long. In DNA form, the CDR3 reads TGCGCCAGCAGCCAAATAGCGGGACGCCCCGATACGCAGTATTTT. It encodes CASSQIAGRPDTQYF.

This clone was seen many times. The DNA for the CDR3 is TGTGCCAGCAGCATCGGCCGGGGGGACAATCAGCCCCAGCATTTT. Translation: CASSIGRGDNQPQHF. This chain joins TRBV7-2 and TRBJ1-5; D is perhaps TRBD1 (5 bases). Germline V gives CDR1 SGHTA, CDR2 FQGNSA. This CDR3 is built from 15 residues. V dropped 5 bases and J dropped 3 bases, with 14 bases sitting between them.